These T cell receptor beta chains were read from a single sample in a study of cytomegalovirus exposure and HLA in healthy donors. Sequencing was performed with immunoSEQ multiplex PCR; in TCRdb, only in-frame clones are kept and a portion is missing. The sample contains 100,000 to 150,000 clones, 70% to 80% of which appear only once. The sample consisted of PBMCs. The receptors derive from a woman in her sixties or seventies in good health and CMV-seronegative. Both conserved end residues are part of each CDR3. D genes are given only for firm matches. Not every row has a clone size; where given, it reads once, few, many or a size class.

clone size	V gene	D gene	J gene	CDR3 protein	CDR3 DNA
few	TRBV4-2	TRBD2	TRBJ2-3	CASSSLTSGGTDTQYF	TGTGCCAGCAGCTCTCTGACTAGCGGGGGCACAGATACGCAGTATTTT
few	TRBV19	.	TRBJ1-1	CASSELRESEAFF	TGTGCCAGTAGTGAGTTGCGGGAATCTGAAGCTTTCTTT
.	TRBV7-9	TRBD2	TRBJ2-7	CSSSLGLAGDEQYF	TGTTCCAGCAGCTTAGGACTAGCGGGGGACGAGCAGTACTTC
.	TRBV11-2	TRBD1	TRBJ1-4	CASSSGQGRTNEKLFF	TGTGCCAGCAGCTCCGGACAGGGTCGGACTAATGAAAAACTGTTTTTT
.	TRBV19	.	TRBJ2-7	CASSIGLSGIYEQYF	TGTGCCAGTAGTATAGGACTAAGCGGTATCTACGAGCAGTACTTC
.	TRBV2	TRBD1	TRBJ2-3	CASNSRGQTDTQYF	TGTGCCAGCAATAGCAGGGGGCAGACAGATACGCAGTATTTT
.	TRBV6-6	.	TRBJ2-6	CASSVREYSGANVLTF	TGTGCCAGCAGTGTCAGGGAATACTCTGGGGCCAACGTCCTGACTTTC
.	TRBV28	.	TRBJ1-5	CASRASGTFNRIQPQHF	TGTGCCAGCAGGGCGTCCGGGACATTCAACCGAATCCAGCCCCAGCATTTT
few	TRBV10-1	TRBD2	TRBJ2-1	CASSERVRAGGEQFF	TGCGCCAGCAGTGAGAGGGTCAGAGCGGGAGGTGAGCAGTTCTTC
once	TRBV19	.	TRBJ2-4	CASSLSRQEKNIQYF	TGTGCCAGTAGTCTCTCTCGACAGGAGAAAAACATTCAGTACTTC
once	TRBV10-2	TRBD2	TRBJ2-1	CASGIPGLAGEGVYSEQFF	TGCGCCAGCGGCATTCCGGGACTAGCGGGAGAGGGGGTGTACAGTGAGCAGTTCTTC
.	TRBV28	.	TRBJ2-1	CASSFRGAGNEQFF	TGTGCCAGCAGTTTCCGGGGGGCAGGGAATGAGCAGTTCTTC
.	TRBV27	.	TRBJ1-2	CASSLKPRQSKNYGYTF	TGTGCCAGCAGTTTAAAGCCCAGGCAATCAAAAAACTATGGCTACACCTTC
.	TRBV6-1	.	TRBJ2-5	CASSVRQGGRETQYF	TGTGCCAGCAGTGTCCGACAGGGAGGCAGAGAGACCCAGTACTTC
.	TRBV29-1	TRBD1	TRBJ1-1	CSALKYRGQAVKNTEAFF	TGCAGCGCCCTAAAATATAGGGGACAGGCGGTGAAGAACACTGAAGCTTTCTTT
.	TRBV11-2	.	TRBJ1-2	CASSPSGGYGYTF	TGTGCCAGCAGCCCCTCCGGGGGCTATGGCTACACCTTC
once	TRBV7-2	TRBD2	TRBJ2-1	CASSQQTGLALYNEQFF	TGTGCCAGCAGCCAACAAACGGGACTAGCGCTTTACAATGAGCAGTTCTTC
.	TRBV7-6	TRBD2	TRBJ2-2	CASSLAILAGVSAGELFF	TGTGCCAGCAGCTTAGCCATACTAGCGGGGGTATCGGCCGGGGAGCTGTTTTTT
.	TRBV30	.	TRBJ2-5	CAWSAQETQYF	TGTGCCTGGAGTGCTCAGGAGACCCAGTACTTC
.	TRBV7-2	.	TRBJ2-7	CASSLGRGYEQYF	TGTGCCAGCAGCTTAGGAAGGGGCTACGAGCAGTACTTC
.	TRBV30	TRBD1	TRBJ1-2	CAWSVDRALFGYTF	TGTGCCTGGAGTGTGGACAGGGCTCTCTTTGGCTACACCTTC
.	TRBV7-6	.	TRBJ2-7	CASSLTEGSSYEQYF	TGTGCCAGCAGCCTCACGGAGGGAAGCTCCTACGAGCAGTACTTC